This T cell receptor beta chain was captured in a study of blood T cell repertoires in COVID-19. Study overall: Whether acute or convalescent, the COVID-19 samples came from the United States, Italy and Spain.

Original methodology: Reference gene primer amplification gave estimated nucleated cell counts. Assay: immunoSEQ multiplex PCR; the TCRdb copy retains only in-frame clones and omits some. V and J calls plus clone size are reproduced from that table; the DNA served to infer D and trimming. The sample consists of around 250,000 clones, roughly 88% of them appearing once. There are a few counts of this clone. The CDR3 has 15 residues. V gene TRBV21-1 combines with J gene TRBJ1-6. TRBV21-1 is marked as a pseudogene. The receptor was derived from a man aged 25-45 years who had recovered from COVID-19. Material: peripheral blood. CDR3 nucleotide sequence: TGTGCCAGGAGTCACCACCGGGGGAGATGGTCACCCCTCCACTTT. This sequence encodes CARSHHRGRWSPLHF.